Each of the 30 T cell receptor beta chains below was sequenced from the same sample in a study of T-cell reconstitution after alpha-beta-depleted transplantation in children. The TCRbeta library was prepared with unique molecular identifiers. In TCRdb, the PCR reads were re-called with MiXCR into one record per CDR3 protein. The sample includes 400,000 to 500,000 distinct CDR3 sequences, roughly 10% of them seen just once. Material: PBMCs from the stem cell graft donor, obtained from the stem cell graft. The receptors stem from a human donor who donated a stem cell graft to a child with acute myeloid leukemia.

The V gene is TRBV27, the J gene TRBJ2-4; possibly TRBD1 or TRBD2 for D (5 bases each). Germline CDR1 MNHEY, CDR2 SMNVEV (reference sequence). The CDR3 is made up of 14 amino acids. V lost 6 bases to trimming and J lost 2 bases, with 11 bases between them. The CDR3 nucleotides read TGTGCCAGCAGGGGGGTTATCTCCAAAAACATTCAGTACTTC. This encodes CASRGVISKNIQYF.

The chain employs TRBV20-1 and TRBJ1-2, with TRBD1 as a possible D gene (5 bases). This CDR3 contains 14 residues. Germline lookup yields CDR1 DFQATT and CDR2 SNEGSKA (reference sequence). Trimming pared 0 bases from V and 3 bases from J, leaving 11 bases between. This CDR3 reads CSARDTGGDYGYTF. In DNA, the CDR3 is TGCAGTGCTAGAGATACAGGAGGGGACTATGGCTACACCTTC.

The chain has TRBV20-1 and TRBJ1-1; the D gene is possibly TRBD1 (6 bases). Germline CDR1 is DFQATT and CDR2 is SNEGSKA (reference sequence). The CDR3 is 13 amino acids. Trimming cost V 6 bases and J 6 bases, with 17 bases left between them. CDR3 DNA: TGCAGTGCGAGGGGGGGGTACGCGGCTGAAGCTTTCTTT. Encoded protein: CSARGGYAAEAFF.

This clonotype was observed a handful of times. The V gene is TRBV18, the J gene TRBJ2-7; 9 nucleotides line up with TRBD2. V trimming: 5 bases; J trimming: 2 bases; junction bases outside the gene matches: 10. Germline V gene sequence: CDR1 KGHSH, CDR2 LQKENI. The CDR3 extends over 16 amino acids. The chain's CDR3 is CASSENSGRNTYEQYF. The CDR3 nucleotides are TGTGCCAGCTCAGAAAATAGCGGGAGAAACACCTACGAGCAGTACTTC.

This clonotype was recorded a few times. The CDR3 coding sequence is TGTGCCAGCAGCTTGGGGCCCTCAGCCAATCAGCCCCAGCATTTT. It codes for CASSLGPSANQPQHF. This chain joins TRBV5-6 and TRBJ1-5; D is undetermined. The CDR3 has 15 amino acids. Germline CDR1 reads SGHDT; CDR2 reads YYEEEE. Trimming shortened V by 0 bases and J by 3 bases, and 10 bases separated the two germline ends.

This chain connects TRBV19 to TRBJ1-5; tentative D call: TRBD1 (5 bases). Germline V gene lookup returns CDR1 LNHDA and CDR2 SQIVND (reference sequence). Trimming took off 7 bases at V and 5 bases at J, with 12 bases between the two ends. This CDR3 is built from 13 residues. DNA for the CDR3: TGTGCCAGTAACCAGGGTGGGGATCAGCCCCAGCATTTT. It encodes CASNQGGDQPQHF.

This CDR3 reads CASSQLIYNEQFF. The CDR3 nucleotides read TGTGCCAGCAGCCAACTCATTTACAATGAGCAGTTCTTC. V usage is TRBV6-6 and J usage is TRBJ2-1; D gene uncertain. The germline gives CDR1 MNHNY, CDR2 SVGAGI (reference sequence). The V gene lost 6 bases and the J gene lost 4 bases, with 10 bases spanning the gap. The CDR3 has 13 residues.

In this sample, this clonotype turned up a few times. The chain links TRBV7-6 to TRBJ1-3, with D hard to call. V gave up 7 bases and J gave up 1 base, with 8 bases separating them. Germline CDR1 SGHVS, CDR2 FNYEAQ. The CDR3 has 13 residues. The CDR3: CASMSFSGNTIYF. The CDR3, as DNA: TGTGCCAGCATGAGCTTTTCTGGAAACACCATATATTTT.

The gene calls are TRBV13 and TRBJ1-1; 10 positions agree with TRBD1. Germline loops: CDR1 PRHDT, CDR2 FYEKMQ (reference sequence). The CDR3 sequence is 15 residues long. The J segment lost 4 bases and the V segment lost 3 bases, leaving 5 bases of the junction unmatched. In DNA form, the CDR3 reads TGTGCCAGCAGCTTTTACCGGGACAGGGGCACTGAAGCTTTCTTT. Protein product: CASSFYRDRGTEAFF.

The chain employs TRBV20-1 and TRBJ2-1; D gene unclear. The V and J ends lost 3 bases and 0 bases respectively, with 9 bases between them. The CDR3 has 14 amino acids. CDR1 and CDR2 from the germline V gene are DFQATT and SNEGSKA (reference sequence). The CDR3 loop reads CSASGSSSYNEQFF. The CDR3 nucleotides are TGCAGTGCTAGCGGAAGTAGCTCCTACAATGAGCAGTTCTTC.

V is TRBV7-2 and J is TRBJ1-1; perhaps TRBD1 as D (5 bases). CDR1 SGHTA and CDR2 FQGNSA come from the germline V gene. Trimming pared 5 bases from V and 11 bases from J, leaving 18 bases between. The CDR3 length is 13 residues. The CDR3 DNA is TGTGCCAGCAGCCCATCGGCGCGAGGGGAGGCTTTCTTT. Translation: CASSPSARGEAFF.

This chain connects TRBV15 to TRBJ2-1; the match to TRBD2 covers 10 bases. This CDR3 region has 16 residues. With 0 bases clipped from V and 6 bases from J, the junction kept 5 bases outside the gene matches. Germline CDR1 LNHNV, CDR2 YYDKDF (reference sequence). This CDR3 reads CATSRDAAGGRNEQFF. CDR3 in DNA: TGTGCCACCAGCAGAGATGCAGCGGGAGGGCGCAATGAGCAGTTCTTC.

V is TRBV5-1 and J is TRBJ2-5, with 9 bases identical to TRBD1. The CDR3 has 15 residues. Germline V gene data show CDR1 as SGHRS and CDR2 as YFSETQ. The J segment lost 5 bases and the V segment lost 2 bases, leaving 7 bases of the junction unmatched. The CDR3 DNA is TGCGCCAGCAGCTTAAGCACAGGGGGCTTGGAGACCCAGTACTTC. Translated, it gives CASSLSTGGLETQYF.

V gene TRBV7-9 combines with J gene TRBJ2-5, with D tentatively TRBD2 (5 bases). CDR3 length equals 15 residues. The germline V gene encodes CDR1 SEHNR and CDR2 FQNEAQ (reference sequence). Between the trimmed V and J ends, which lost 1 base and 0 bases, there was a span of 9 bases. DNA for the CDR3: TGTGCCAGCAGCTTAGAAGGGAGATACCAAGAGACCCAGTACTTC. Its translation is CASSLEGRYQETQYF.

This clonotype appeared a few times. The rearrangement joins TRBV27 to TRBJ2-2; a possible D gene is TRBD2 (6 bases). There are 13 residues in the CDR3. V was trimmed by 9 bases and J by 7 bases, leaving 15 bases between them. Germline V gives CDR1 MNHEY, CDR2 SMNVEV (reference sequence). The CDR3 is CASRLVWGGELFF. CDR3 DNA sequence: TGTGCCAGTAGACTAGTTTGGGGCGGGGAGCTGTTTTTT.

The sample holds a few counts of this clonotype. The rearrangement links TRBV5-1 to TRBJ2-2; 7 bases match TRBD1. J gave up 0 bases and V 0 bases, and 5 bases lay outside the gene matches. Looked up from germline, CDR1 is SGHRS and CDR2 is YFSETQ. The CDR3 is 17 residues long. This chain's CDR3 is CASSLGAGTANTGELFF. The CDR3 coding sequence is TGCGCCAGCAGCTTGGGCGCCGGGACAGCGAACACCGGGGAGCTGTTTTTT.

This chain links TRBV7-2 with TRBJ2-5, with TRBD2 identical over 8 bases. The CDR3 has 16 amino acids. From germline, CDR1 is SGHTA and CDR2 FQGNSA. Trimming cost V 5 bases and J 5 bases; bases outside gene matches: 13. The CDR3 region has the DNA TGTGCCAGCAGCCCACTAGGGCTTAGCGGGGTGGAGACCCAGTACTTC. Its translation is CASSPLGLSGVETQYF.

The rearrangement links TRBV4-2 to TRBJ1-1; D is uncertain. The V gene lost 0 bases and the J gene lost 4 bases, with 12 bases spanning the gap. This CDR3 is built from 15 residues. CDR1 and CDR2 (germline): LGHNA, YNFKEQ. The CDR3 is CASSQDRRFGTEAFF. The CDR3 region has the DNA TGTGCCAGCAGCCAAGATAGAAGGTTCGGCACTGAAGCTTTCTTT.

This clonotype has ten or more counts. J is TRBJ2-1 and V is TRBV20-1; 8 nucleotides line up with TRBD2. Germline CDR1 is DFQATT and CDR2 is SNEGSKA (reference sequence). With 1 base clipped from V and 2 bases from J, the junction kept 16 bases outside the gene matches. This CDR3 has 19 residues. Here the CDR3 DNA reads TGCAGTGCTAGAGCCACTCCGGGACTAGTTGGGGGGCCCTACAATGAGCAGTTCTTC. This encodes CSARATPGLVGGPYNEQFF.

There are a few counts of this clonotype. The V and J genes are TRBV20-1 and TRBJ1-2; TRBD1 might be the D (6 bases). This CDR3 spans 13 amino acids. V was pared by 0 bases and J by 8 bases, with 13 bases between. The germline V gene has CDR1 DFQATT and CDR2 SNEGSKA (reference sequence). The CDR3: CSARDTGPAGYTF. The DNA for the CDR3 is TGCAGTGCTAGAGATACAGGGCCGGCCGGCTACACCTTC.

This clonotype was seen a few times. This rearrangement joins TRBV9 to TRBJ2-7; 8 bases line up with TRBD1. Germline CDR1 and CDR2: SGDLS and YYNGEE. CDR3 size: 16 residues. With 3 bases clipped from V and 3 bases from J, the junction kept 11 bases outside the gene matches. The CDR3 region has the DNA TGTGCCAGCAGCGACGGGACTGGACAGGGCTTCTACGAGCAGTACTTC. Translated, it gives CASSDGTGQGFYEQYF.

The chain employs TRBV7-6 and TRBJ2-5; no clear D. Trimming cost V 2 bases and J 5 bases, with 9 bases left between them. The CDR3 runs 13 residues. Germline lookup yields CDR1 SGHVS and CDR2 FNYEAQ. The CDR3 loop is CASSLMGQETQYF. DNA for the CDR3: TGTGCCAGCAGCTTAATGGGTCAGGAGACCCAGTACTTC.

A few counts support this clonotype. This sequence joins TRBV30 and TRBJ2-2; tentatively, D is TRBD1 or TRBD2 (5 bases each). The CDR3 is 15 amino acids. Germline CDR1 reads GTSNPN; CDR2 reads SVGIG (reference sequence). Trimming removed 2 bases at V and 5 bases at J, with 15 bases between. DNA of the CDR3: TGTGCCTGGAGTATACCGGGGCAGGAAACCGGGGAGCTGTTTTTT. Translating gives CAWSIPGQETGELFF. Variable domain in full (rest from reference TRBV30 and TRBJ2-2): SQTIHQWPATLVQPVGSPLSLECTVEGTSNPNLYWYRQAAGRGLQLLFYSVGIGQISSEVPQNLSASRPQDRQFILSSKKLLLSDSGFYLCAWSIPGQETGELFFGEGSRLTVL.

The chain combines TRBV23-1 with TRBJ2-3; D gene unclear. TRBV23-1 is annotated as an ORF whose role is uncertain. The length of the CDR3 is 15 residues. Trimming took off 2 bases at V and 6 bases at J, with 15 bases between the two ends. The DNA of the CDR3 is TGCGCCAGCAGTCAACTCGATCGAATTGGGGATACGCAGTATTTT. Translation gives CASSQLDRIGDTQYF.

The chain joins TRBV6-1 to TRBJ1-2, with D uncertain. The germline V gene has CDR1 MNHNS and CDR2 SASEGT. The V end lost 2 bases, the J end lost 6 bases, and 13 bases lay between the germline ends. The CDR3 consists of 14 residues. The CDR3 DNA is TGTGCCAGCAGTGAAAGGTGGGGTGAAGATGGCTACACCTTC. Encoded protein: CASSERWGEDGYTF.

This clonotype was observed a few times. This sequence joins TRBV5-1 and TRBJ1-2; D remains ambiguous. The CDR3 runs to 15 residues. The germline V gene has CDR1 SGHRS and CDR2 YFSETQ. V was cut by 4 bases and J by 3 bases, with 16 bases left in between. In DNA, the CDR3 is TGCGCCAGCAGCCGTCTCTGGGCCAGCGACTATGGCTACACCTTC. It translates to CASSRLWASDYGYTF.

The rearrangement links TRBV5-1 to TRBJ2-1; 10 bases align to TRBD2. CDR3 length: 15 residues. In germline, CDR1 is SGHRS, CDR2 YFSETQ. V was clipped by 3 bases and J by 4 bases; unmatched bases: 4. The CDR3 DNA reads TGCGCCAGCAGCTCAGGGACTAGCGTGTACAATGAGCAGTTCTTC. Translating gives CASSSGTSVYNEQFF.

This clonotype has a handful of counts. J is TRBJ1-1 and V is TRBV7-9; no definite D call. The V gene's germline CDR1 is SEHNR and CDR2 FQNEAQ (reference sequence). V lost 4 bases and J lost 11, with 17 bases in between. The length of the CDR3 is 13 residues. The CDR3 coding sequence is TGTGCCAGCAGCTCGAGCTCCGGGCATCGGGCTTTCTTT. Translated, it gives CASSSSSGHRAFF. The full variable domain, rest sourced from reference TRBV7-9 and TRBJ1-1, is DTGVSQNPRHKITKRGQNVTFRCDPISEHNRLYWYRQTLGQGPEFLTYFQNEAQLEKSRLLSDRFSAERPKGSFSTLEIQRTEQGDSAMYLCASSSSSGHRAFFGQGTRLTVV.

This clonotype has at least ten counts. The chain couples TRBV25-1 to TRBJ2-7; no reliable D call. The CDR3 spans 13 residues. V was cut by 4 bases and J by 7 bases, with 14 bases left in between. Germline V gives CDR1 MGHDK, CDR2 SYGVNS. CDR3 loop: CASSGSPGSEQYV. The CDR3 coding sequence is TGTGCCAGCAGTGGTTCCCCAGGCTCAGAGCAGTACGTC.

The rearrangement joins TRBV12-3 or TRBV12-4 to TRBJ2-3, with 8 positions matching TRBD1. The J segment lost 5 bases and the V segment lost 6 bases, leaving 13 bases of the junction unmatched. CDR3 length: 16 amino acids. The CDR3 DNA follows: TGTGCCAGCAGGATACGACAGGGGATTGCGTTAGATACGCAGTATTTT. Translating it yields CASRIRQGIALDTQYF.